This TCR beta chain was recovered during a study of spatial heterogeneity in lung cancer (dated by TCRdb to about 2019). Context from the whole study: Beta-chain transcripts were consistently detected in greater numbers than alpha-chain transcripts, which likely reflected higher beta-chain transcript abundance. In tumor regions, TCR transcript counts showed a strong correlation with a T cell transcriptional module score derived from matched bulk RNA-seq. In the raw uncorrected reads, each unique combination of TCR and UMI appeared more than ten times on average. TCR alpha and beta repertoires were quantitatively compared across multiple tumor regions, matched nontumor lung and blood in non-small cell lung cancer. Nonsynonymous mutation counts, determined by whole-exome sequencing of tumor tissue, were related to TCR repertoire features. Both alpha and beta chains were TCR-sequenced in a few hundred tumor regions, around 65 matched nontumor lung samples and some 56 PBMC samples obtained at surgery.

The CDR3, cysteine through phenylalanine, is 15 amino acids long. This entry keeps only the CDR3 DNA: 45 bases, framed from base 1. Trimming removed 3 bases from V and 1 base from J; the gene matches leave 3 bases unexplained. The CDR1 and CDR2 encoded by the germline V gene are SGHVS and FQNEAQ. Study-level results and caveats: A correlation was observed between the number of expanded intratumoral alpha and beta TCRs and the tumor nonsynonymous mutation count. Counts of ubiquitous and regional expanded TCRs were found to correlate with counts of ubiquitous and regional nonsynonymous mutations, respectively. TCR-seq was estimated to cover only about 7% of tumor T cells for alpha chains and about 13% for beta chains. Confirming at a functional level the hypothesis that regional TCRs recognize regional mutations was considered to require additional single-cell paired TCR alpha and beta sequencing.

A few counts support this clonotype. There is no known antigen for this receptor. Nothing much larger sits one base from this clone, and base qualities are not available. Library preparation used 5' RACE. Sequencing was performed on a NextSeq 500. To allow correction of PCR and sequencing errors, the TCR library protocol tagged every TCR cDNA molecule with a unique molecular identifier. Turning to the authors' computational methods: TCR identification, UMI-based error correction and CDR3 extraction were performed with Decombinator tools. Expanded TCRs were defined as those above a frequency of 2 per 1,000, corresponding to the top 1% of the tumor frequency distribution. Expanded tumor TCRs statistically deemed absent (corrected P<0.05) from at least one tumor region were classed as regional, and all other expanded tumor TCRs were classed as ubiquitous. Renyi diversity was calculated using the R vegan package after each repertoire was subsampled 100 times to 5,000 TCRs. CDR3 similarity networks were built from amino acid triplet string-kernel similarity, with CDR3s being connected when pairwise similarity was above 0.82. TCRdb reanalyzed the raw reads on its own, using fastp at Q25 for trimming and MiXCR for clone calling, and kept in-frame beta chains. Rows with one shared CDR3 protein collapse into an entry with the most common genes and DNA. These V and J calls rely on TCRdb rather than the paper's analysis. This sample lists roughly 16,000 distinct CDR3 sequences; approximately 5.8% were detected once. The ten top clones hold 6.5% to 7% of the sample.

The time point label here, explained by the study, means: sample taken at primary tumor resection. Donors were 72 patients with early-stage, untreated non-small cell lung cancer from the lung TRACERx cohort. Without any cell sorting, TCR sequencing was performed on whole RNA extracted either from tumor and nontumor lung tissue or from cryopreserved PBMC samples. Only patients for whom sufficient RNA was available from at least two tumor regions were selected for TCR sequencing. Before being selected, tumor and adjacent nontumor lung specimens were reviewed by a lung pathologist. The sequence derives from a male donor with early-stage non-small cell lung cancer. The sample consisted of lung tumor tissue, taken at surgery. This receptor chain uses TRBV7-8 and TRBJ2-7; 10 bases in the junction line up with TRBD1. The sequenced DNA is TGTGCCAGCAGCTTGAGGACAGGGGGTTCCTACGAGCAGTACTTC. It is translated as CASSLRTGGSYEQYF.